Following are 4 T cell receptor beta chains from one sample sequenced in a study of blood T cell repertoires in COVID-19. The assay was immunoSEQ multiplex PCR, and TCRdb's table has in-frame clones only and misses some. The sample lists about 330,000 clones; 92% were seen once. Sequencing used PBMCs or T cells enriched from blood (not recorded which). The receptors stem from a woman aged 25 to 39 who had recovered from COVID-19.

The rearrangement links TRBV28 to TRBJ1-4, with D possibly TRBD1 on 5 matching bases. The CDR3 length is 12 residues. The germline V gene has CDR1 MDHEN and CDR2 SYDVKM. The germline V and J ends were trimmed by 2 bases and 8 bases, with 6 bases remaining between them. The CDR3 spells CASSLPGEKLFF. DNA of the CDR3: TGTGCCAGCAGTTTACCAGGGGAAAAACTGTTTTTT.

The chain uses TRBV4-3 and TRBJ2-2, with TRBD2 identical over 11 bases. CDR1 is LGHNA, CDR2 YSLEER, per germline. Trimming at V came to 0 bases and at J to 5 bases, leaving 5 bases not matched to a gene. The CDR3 runs 17 residues. The CDR3 nucleotides are TGCGCCAGCAGCCAAGAAAGTAGCGGGAGGGCGACCGGGGAGCTGTTTTTT. Amino acids: CASSQESSGRATGELFF.

The chain employs TRBV9 and TRBJ1-1, with a possible D match to TRBD1 (6 bases). Trimming took off 2 bases at V and 7 bases at J, with 12 bases between the two ends. Germline CDR1 is SGDLS and CDR2 is YYNGEE. The CDR3 has 13 amino acids. The CDR3 region is CASSVGTNYEAFF. The DNA of the CDR3 is TGTGCCAGCAGCGTCGGGACAAACTATGAAGCTTTCTTT.

The CDR3 nucleotides are TGTGCCAGCAGCGCCCTCGGTTCTACCCCTACCGGGGAGCTGTTTTTT. Translating it yields CASSALGSTPTGELFF. The chain couples TRBV9 to TRBJ2-2; D not resolved. The CDR3 runs to 16 residues. From germline, CDR1 is SGDLS and CDR2 YYNGEE. Trimming cost V 3 bases and J 5 bases, with 17 bases left between them. Full variable domain (remainder filled in from reference TRBV9 and TRBJ2-2): DSGVTQTPKHLITATGQRVTLRCSPRSGDLSVYWYQQSLDQGLQFLIQYYNGEERAKGNILERFSAQQFPDLHSELNLSSLELGDSALYFCASSALGSTPTGELFFGEGSRLTVL.